Sequencing of this TCR beta chain was carried out in a study of cytomegalovirus exposure and HLA in healthy donors. The study's findings and limits: Using the classifier, cytomegalovirus status was reportedly diagnosed with high specificity and sensitivity. Immune exposure information comprised only CMV serostatus. One cluster of highly shared sequence variants probably arose as a sequencing artifact.

CDR1 is SNHLY, CDR2 FYNNEI, per germline. The CDR3 runs 14 residues. The trim removed 6 bases at V and 1 base at J, leaving 3 bases unmatched. 13 Jbeta primers and 60 Vbeta primers were used for the PCR. Clones were sequenced by immunoSEQ multiplex PCR, and TCRdb holds only the in-frame ones, with some missing. Among 200,000 or so clones listed, 80% to 85% were seen once. As for this clone: What it recognizes is unknown.

This chain links TRBV2 with TRBJ2-1, with 7 positions matching TRBD2. The sequencing sample was made of PBMCs. The TCR originated in a boy aged 5-17 years in good health and CMV-seronegative. CDR3 in DNA: TGTGCCAGCAGACCGGGACTATCCTACAATGAGCAGTTCTTC. Translating it yields CASRPGLSYNEQFF.